One and the same sample provided the 25 T cell receptor beta chains below, sequenced in a study of control samples from healthy donors and cancer patients. Sequenced by immunoSEQ multiplex PCR; TCRdb stores in-frame clones only, minus some. The sample has approximately 150,000 clones; about 95% are singletons. What was sequenced was PBMCs. The receptors shown here come from a man aged 55 to 70 with colorectal cancer.

The rearrangement joins TRBV5-4 to TRBJ1-1, with D hard to call. The V end was cut by 4 bases, the J end by 1 base, with 14 bases between. Germline V gene lookup returns CDR1 SGHNT and CDR2 YYREEE (reference sequence). CDR3 length: 15 residues. CDR3 in amino acids: CASSLNSHTNTEAFF. In nucleotides, the CDR3 is TGTGCCAGCAGCCTCAACTCTCACACGAACACTGAAGCTTTCTTT.

Turning to this clone: In the same sample, other DNA sequences code for this CDR3. The chain joins TRBV28 to TRBJ1-2; no definite D call. V was clipped by 6 bases and J by 4 bases, with 15 bases between them. The CDR3 is 14 residues long. In germline, CDR1 is MDHEN, CDR2 SYDVKM. The CDR3 spells CASSPDPVGYGYTF. As DNA, the CDR3 is TGTGCCAGCAGCCCGGACCCTGTGGGCTATGGCTACACCTTC.

The gene calls are TRBV5-1 and TRBJ1-4; 10 nucleotides line up with TRBD1. V trimming: 0 bases; J trimming: 7 bases; junction bases outside the gene matches: 0. The CDR3 is 14 residues long. Germline values: CDR1 SGHRS, CDR2 YFSETQ. CDR3: CASSLGTGGEKLFF. The DNA for the CDR3 is TGCGCCAGCAGCTTGGGGACAGGGGGTGAAAAACTGTTTTTT.

This chain links TRBV2 with TRBJ1-5; 9 bases fit TRBD1. V was pared by 4 bases and J by 4 bases, with 8 bases of the junction left unmatched. The CDR3 has 16 amino acids. CDR1 and CDR2 from the germline V gene are SNHLY and FYNNEI. The CDR3 sequence is CASSGGTGFGNQPQHF. The CDR3 bases are TGTGCCAGCAGTGGGGGGACAGGGTTTGGTAATCAGCCCCAGCATTTT.

V gene TRBV4-2 combines with J gene TRBJ1-4; TRBD1 is a possible D gene (5 bases). The CDR3 totals 14 residues. The ends were cut back, 0 bases at V and 10 bases at J, with 12 bases in the middle. Per the germline V gene, CDR1 is LGHNA and CDR2 is YNFKEQ. As DNA, the CDR3 is TGTGCCAGCAGCCAAGATCGGGGGAAGGGAAAACTGTTTTTT. This codes for CASSQDRGKGKLFF.

This chain links TRBV6-2 or TRBV6-3 with TRBJ2-3; possible D gene TRBD2, 6 bases. Trimming took off 1 base at V and 6 bases at J, with 8 bases between the two ends. This CDR3 spans 13 amino acids. The germline V gene has CDR1 MNHEY and CDR2 SVGEGT. The CDR3 spells CASSYLGRDTQYF. The CDR3 nucleotides are TGTGCCAGCAGTTACTTAGGGAGGGATACGCAGTATTTT.

The CDR3 protein is CASSEGASGAYEQYF. DNA of the CDR3: TGTGCCAGCAGTGAAGGGGCTAGCGGGGCCTACGAGCAGTACTTC. The V gene is TRBV6-1, the J gene TRBJ2-7, with 9 bases aligning to TRBD2. The germline V gene has CDR1 MNHNS and CDR2 SASEGT. This CDR3 has 15 amino acids. The V segment lost 1 base and the J segment 2 bases; nucleotides outside the gene matches: 3.

This chain uses TRBV19 with TRBJ1-2, with 7 positions matching TRBD1. The CDR3 totals 13 residues. In germline, CDR1 is LNHDA, CDR2 SQIVND (reference sequence). After removal of 5 bases from V and 4 bases from J, the junction contained 4 bases not matched to a gene. For the CDR3, the DNA is TGTGCCAGTAGTGAGGGACAGCCCTATGGCTACACCTTC. It translates to CASSEGQPYGYTF.

The V and J genes are TRBV6-6 and TRBJ1-2; TRBD1 matches at 8 bases. Germline V gives CDR1 MNHNY, CDR2 SVGAGI (reference sequence). V lost 8 bases, J lost 6 bases, and 2 bases stayed unmatched. CDR3 length: 11 residues. The CDR3 nucleotides read TGTGCCAGCGGGACAGGTGATGGCTACACCTTC. Translated, it gives CASGTGDGYTF.

The J gene is TRBJ1-5, the V gene TRBV18; D possibly corresponds to TRBD1 (6 bases). V lost 4 bases and J 7 bases, leaving 20 bases between the germline ends. The CDR3 consists of 16 residues. Germline lookup yields CDR1 KGHSH and CDR2 LQKENI. The CDR3 DNA follows: TGTGCCAGCTCACATGAGGCGGACAGTCGACCGCAGCCCCAGCATTTT. It yields the protein CASSHEADSRPQPQHF.

The chain couples TRBV3-1 (or the pseudogene TRBV3-2) to TRBJ1-5, with D possibly matching TRBD1 (5 bases). Germline V lookup: CDR1 LGHDT, CDR2 YNNKEL (reference sequence). Trimming took 1 base from V and 0 from J, leaving 7 bases between them. The CDR3 runs to 15 residues. The CDR3 is CASSQGQYSNQPQHF. In nucleotides, the CDR3 is TGTGCCAGCAGCCAAGGACAGTATAGCAATCAGCCCCAGCATTTT.

J is TRBJ1-5 and V is TRBV21-1. TRBV21-1 is a pseudogene. The CDR3 length is 18 residues. Here the CDR3 DNA reads TGTGCCAGCGACAAACAGGAGGGGTTGGAGGTGGGCAATCAGCCCCAGCATTTT. Its translation is CASDKQEGLEVGNQPQHF.

In the case of this clone: The same CDR3 also results from other DNA sequences found in this sample. J is TRBJ2-7 and V is TRBV6-6, with 11 bases aligning to TRBD1. V trimming: 2 bases; J trimming: 1 base; junction bases outside the gene matches: 1. CDR3 length: 15 amino acids. Germline lookup yields CDR1 MNHNY and CDR2 SVGAGI (reference sequence). CDR3 in amino acids: CASSYGTGGSYEQYF. In nucleotides, the CDR3 is TGTGCCAGCAGTTACGGGACAGGGGGATCCTACGAGCAGTACTTC.

This chain uses TRBV28 with TRBJ1-2; the match to TRBD1 covers 9 bases. The CDR3 length is 16 residues. Germline CDR1 and CDR2: MDHEN and SYDVKM. Germline trimming cut 1 base from V and 6 bases from J; bases unmatched to any gene: 9. The CDR3 protein is CASSLFAAGQGHGYTF. The CDR3 nucleotides are TGTGCCAGCAGTTTATTTGCCGCGGGACAGGGTCATGGCTACACCTTC.

This chain uses TRBV4-3 with TRBJ2-1, with D possibly TRBD1 on 6 matching bases. The CDR3 runs 14 residues. Germline CDR1 LGHNA, CDR2 YSLEER. V lost 4 bases to trimming and J lost 6 bases, with 13 bases between them. Written as DNA, the CDR3 is TGCGCCAGCAGCCTGGGCACAGGGAGCAATGAGCAGTTCTTC. Translated: CASSLGTGSNEQFF.

This rearrangement joins TRBV27 to TRBJ1-6, with a weak D call TRBD1 (6 bases). Germline CDR1 MNHEY, CDR2 SMNVEV (reference sequence). V shed 4 bases and J shed 9 bases, with 16 bases lying between them. The CDR3 has 15 amino acids. Here the CDR3 DNA reads TGTGCCAGCAGTTATAGTGGGGGGCTCGGTTCACCCCTCCACTTT. This translates into CASSYSGGLGSPLHF.

A single count supports this clone. The rearrangement links TRBV5-1 to TRBJ2-5; either TRBD1 or TRBD2 may supply D (5 bases each). The CDR3 extends over 13 amino acids. Trimming stripped 4 bases from V and 3 bases from J, with 10 bases between. Germline loops: CDR1 SGHRS, CDR2 YFSETQ. The CDR3 loop reads CASSGTDKETQYF. CDR3 in DNA: TGCGCCAGCAGCGGGACGGATAAAGAGACCCAGTACTTC. The full variable domain, its missing parts supplied by reference TRBV5-1 and TRBJ2-5, is KAGVTQTPRYLIKTRGQQVTLSCSPISGHRSVSWYQQTPGQGLQFLFEYFSETQRNKGNFPGRFSGRQFSNSRSEMNVSTLELGDSALYLCASSGTDKETQYFGPGTRLLVL.

The J gene is TRBJ2-1, the V gene TRBV10-3, with 8 bases that match TRBD1. The V gene's germline CDR1 is ENHRY and CDR2 SYGVKD. V was clipped by 8 bases and J by 5 bases; unmatched bases: 5. The CDR3 has 13 residues. In nucleotides, the CDR3 is TGTGCCATCTCGGGACAGGAGGACAATGAGCAGTTCTTC. Translation gives CAISGQEDNEQFF.

The genes are TRBV30 and TRBJ1-2; D remains ambiguous. CDR3 length equals 11 residues. The V end was cut by 1 base, the J end by 4 bases, with 4 bases between. Germline assignment: CDR1 GTSNPN and CDR2 SVGIG (reference sequence). The DNA for the CDR3 is TGTGCCTGGAGTGGGGCCTATGGCTACACCTTC. Protein: CAWSGAYGYTF.

Here the CDR3 reads CASSPVREGTGELFF. CDR3 DNA: TGTGCCAGCAGCCCCGTCAGGGAGGGCACCGGGGAGCTGTTTTTT. The chain carries TRBV6-6 and TRBJ2-2, with 7 bases fitting TRBD2. The germline V gene has CDR1 MNHNY and CDR2 SVGAGI (reference sequence). The CDR3 has 15 residues. The V segment lost 6 bases and the J segment 4 bases; nucleotides outside the gene matches: 8.

This chain joins TRBV19 and TRBJ2-7; 8 bases match TRBD1. V shed 6 bases and J 2 bases; nucleotides not matched to a gene: 9. This CDR3 is built from 15 residues. The germline V gene encodes CDR1 LNHDA and CDR2 SQIVND (reference sequence). The CDR3 loop reads CASSFGTGLPYEQYF. The CDR3 region has the DNA TGTGCCAGTAGCTTTGGGACAGGCCTTCCCTACGAGCAGTACTTC.

The chain couples TRBV7-2 to TRBJ1-2; a possible D gene is TRBD1 (5 bases). Trimming pared 3 bases from V and 0 bases from J, leaving 17 bases between. From germline, CDR1 is SGHTA and CDR2 FQGNSA. The CDR3 runs 17 residues. The CDR3: CASSFLLGVPTNYGYTF. CDR3 DNA sequence: TGTGCCAGCAGCTTTCTCCTAGGGGTCCCGACTAACTATGGCTACACCTTC.

The rearrangement joins TRBV5-1 to TRBJ1-1, with a tentative D call TRBD1 (6 bases). Between the trimmed V and J ends, which lost 1 base and 2 bases, there was a span of 12 bases. Looked up from germline, CDR1 is SGHRS and CDR2 is YFSETQ. The length of the CDR3 is 15 residues. CDR3 sequence (DNA): TGCGCCAGCAGCTTGATGGCAGGGGAAAACACTGAAGCTTTCTTT. This sequence encodes CASSLMAGENTEAFF.

The chain uses TRBV6-5 and TRBJ2-5; D call uncertain. The CDR3 spans 14 residues. Trimming shortened V by 0 bases and J by 5 bases, and 10 bases separated the two germline ends. Germline lookup yields CDR1 MNHEY and CDR2 SVGAGI. The CDR3 region has the DNA TGTGCCAGCAGTTACTCGGGCTCCAGGGAGACCCAGTACTTC. As protein: CASSYSGSRETQYF.

The chain combines TRBV24-1 with TRBJ2-5; 7 nucleotides match TRBD1. Germline trimming cut 4 bases from V and 2 bases from J; bases unmatched to any gene: 12. CDR1 is KGHDR, CDR2 SFDVKD, per germline. This CDR3 region has 17 residues. DNA for the CDR3: TGTGCCACCAGTGACCTCCGGGACAGCAAAACTCAAGAGACCCAGTACTTC. Translated: CATSDLRDSKTQETQYF.